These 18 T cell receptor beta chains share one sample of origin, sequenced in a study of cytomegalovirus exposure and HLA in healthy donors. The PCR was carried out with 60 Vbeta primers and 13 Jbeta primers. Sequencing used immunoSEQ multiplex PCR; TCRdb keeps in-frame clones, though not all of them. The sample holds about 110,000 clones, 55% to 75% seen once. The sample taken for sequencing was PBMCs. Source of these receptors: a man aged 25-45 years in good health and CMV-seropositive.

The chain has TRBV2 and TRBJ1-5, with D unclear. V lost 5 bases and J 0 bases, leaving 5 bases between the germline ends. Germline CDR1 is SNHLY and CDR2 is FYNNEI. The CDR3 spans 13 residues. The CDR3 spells CASSINSNQPQHF. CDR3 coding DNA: TGTGCCAGCAGTATAAATAGCAATCAGCCCCAGCATTTT.

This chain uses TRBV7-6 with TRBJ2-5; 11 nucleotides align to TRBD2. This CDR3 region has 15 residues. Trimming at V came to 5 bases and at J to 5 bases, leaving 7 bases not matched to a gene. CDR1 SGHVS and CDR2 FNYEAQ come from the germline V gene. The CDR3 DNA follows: TGTGCCAGCAGCCGTAGCGGGGGGGCTGGTGAGACCCAGTACTTC. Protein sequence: CASSRSGGAGETQYF.

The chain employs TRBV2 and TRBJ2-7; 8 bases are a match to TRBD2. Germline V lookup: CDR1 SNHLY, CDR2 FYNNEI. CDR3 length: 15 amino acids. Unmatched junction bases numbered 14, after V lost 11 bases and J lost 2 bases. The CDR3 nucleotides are TGTGCCGCAACTATTACGGCGGGGGGCCCCTACGAGCAGTACTTC. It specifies CAATITAGGPYEQYF.

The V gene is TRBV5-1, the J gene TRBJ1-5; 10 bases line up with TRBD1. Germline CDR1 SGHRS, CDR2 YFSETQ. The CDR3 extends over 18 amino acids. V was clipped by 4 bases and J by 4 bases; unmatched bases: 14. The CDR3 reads CASSTYPTGGDRNQPQHF. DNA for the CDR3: TGCGCCAGCAGCACCTACCCGACAGGGGGCGATAGGAATCAGCCCCAGCATTTT. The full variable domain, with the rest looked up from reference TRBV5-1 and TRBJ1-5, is KAGVTQTPRYLIKTRGQQVTLSCSPISGHRSVSWYQQTPGQGLQFLFEYFSETQRNKGNFPGRFSGRQFSNSRSEMNVSTLELGDSALYLCASSTYPTGGDRNQPQHFGDGTRLSIL.

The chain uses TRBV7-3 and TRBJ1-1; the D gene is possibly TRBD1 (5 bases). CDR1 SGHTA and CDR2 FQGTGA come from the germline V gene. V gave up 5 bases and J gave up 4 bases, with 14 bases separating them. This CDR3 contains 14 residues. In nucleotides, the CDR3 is TGTGCCAGCAGCCCCGGGGGGTCAGGCACTGAAGCTTTCTTT. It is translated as CASSPGGSGTEAFF.

CDR3 sequence: CASGVISGNTIYF. The CDR3 DNA reads TGTGCCAGCGGAGTTATATCTGGAAACACCATATATTTT. The chain combines TRBV11-2 with TRBJ1-3; D not resolved. CDR3 length: 13 residues. V dropped 8 bases and J dropped 1 base, with 9 bases sitting between them. Per germline, CDR1 SGHAT and CDR2 FQNNGV.

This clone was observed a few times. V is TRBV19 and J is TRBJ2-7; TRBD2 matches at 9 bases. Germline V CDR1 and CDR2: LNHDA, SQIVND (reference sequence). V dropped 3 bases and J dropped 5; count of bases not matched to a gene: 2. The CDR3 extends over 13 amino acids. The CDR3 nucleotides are TGTGCCAGTAGTATCCGACTAGCGGACGAGCAGTACTTC. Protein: CASSIRLADEQYF. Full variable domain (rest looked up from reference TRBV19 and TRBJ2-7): DGGITQSPKYLFRKEGQNVTLSCEQNLNHDAMYWYRQDPGQGLRLIYYSQIVNDFQKGDIAEGYSVSREKKESFPLTVTSAQKNPTAFYLCASSIRLADEQYFGPGTRLTVT.

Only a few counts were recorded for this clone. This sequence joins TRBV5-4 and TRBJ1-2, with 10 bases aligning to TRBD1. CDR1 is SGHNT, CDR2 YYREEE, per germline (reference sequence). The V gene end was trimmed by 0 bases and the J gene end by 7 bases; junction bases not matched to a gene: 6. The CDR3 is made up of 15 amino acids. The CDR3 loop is CASSLEGTGERGYTF. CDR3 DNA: TGTGCCAGCAGCTTGGAAGGGACAGGGGAACGTGGCTACACCTTC.

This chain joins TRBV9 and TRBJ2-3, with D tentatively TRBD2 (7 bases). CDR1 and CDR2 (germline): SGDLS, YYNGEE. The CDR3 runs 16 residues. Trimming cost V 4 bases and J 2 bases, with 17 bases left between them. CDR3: CASSTGTRGLTDTQYF. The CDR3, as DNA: TGTGCCAGCAGCACCGGAACGCGGGGGCTCACAGATACGCAGTATTTT. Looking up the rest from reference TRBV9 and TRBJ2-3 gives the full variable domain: DSGVTQTPKHLITATGQRVTLRCSPRSGDLSVYWYQQSLDQGLQFLIQYYNGEERAKGNILERFSAQQFPDLHSELNLSSLELGDSALYFCASSTGTRGLTDTQYFGPGTRLTVL.

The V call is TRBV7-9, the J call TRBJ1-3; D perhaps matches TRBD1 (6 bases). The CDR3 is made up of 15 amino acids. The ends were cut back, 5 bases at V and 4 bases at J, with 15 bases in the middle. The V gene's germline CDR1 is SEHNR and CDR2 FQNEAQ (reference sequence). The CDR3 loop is CASSTPGVGGNTIYF. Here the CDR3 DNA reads TGTGCCAGCAGCACCCCAGGGGTTGGAGGAAACACCATATATTTT.

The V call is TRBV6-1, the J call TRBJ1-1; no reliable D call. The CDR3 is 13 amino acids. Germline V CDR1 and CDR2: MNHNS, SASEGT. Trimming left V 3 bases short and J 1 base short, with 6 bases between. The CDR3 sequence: CASSDRWNTEAFF. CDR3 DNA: TGTGCCAGCAGTGACAGGTGGAACACTGAAGCTTTCTTT.

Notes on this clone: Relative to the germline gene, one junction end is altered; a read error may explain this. For the CDR3, the DNA is TGTGCCAGCAGTTACTCGGACATTTTGAAGACTGAAGCTTTCTTT. Protein: CASSYSDILKTEAFF. The genes are TRBV6-6 and TRBJ1-1; D is possibly TRBD1 (5 bases). This CDR3 spans 15 amino acids. Per germline, CDR1 MNHNY and CDR2 SVGAGI (reference sequence).

CDR3 sequence reads: CASSQRGRGLLTDTQYF. The DNA of the CDR3 is TGTGCCAGCAGCCAAAGAGGGCGGGGGCTCCTCACAGATACGCAGTATTTT. The chain is built from TRBV7-3 and TRBJ2-3, with D maybe TRBD2 (7 bases). There are 17 residues in the CDR3. CDR1 and CDR2 (germline): SGHTA, FQGTGA. The V end lost 5 bases, the J end lost 2 bases, and 20 bases lay between the germline ends.

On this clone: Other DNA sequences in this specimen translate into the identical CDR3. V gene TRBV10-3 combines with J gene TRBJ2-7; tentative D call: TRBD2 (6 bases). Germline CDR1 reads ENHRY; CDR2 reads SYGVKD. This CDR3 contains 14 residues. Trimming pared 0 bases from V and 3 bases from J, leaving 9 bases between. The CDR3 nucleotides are TGTGCCATCAGTGAGTCGCGGGGAGACTACGAGCAGTACTTC. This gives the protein CAISESRGDYEQYF.

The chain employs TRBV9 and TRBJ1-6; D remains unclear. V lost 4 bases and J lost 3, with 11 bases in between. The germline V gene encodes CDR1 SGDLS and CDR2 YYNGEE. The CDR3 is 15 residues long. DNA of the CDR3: TGTGCCAGCAGCCCCCCGGGAGGCTATAATTCACCCCTCCACTTT. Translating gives CASSPPGGYNSPLHF.

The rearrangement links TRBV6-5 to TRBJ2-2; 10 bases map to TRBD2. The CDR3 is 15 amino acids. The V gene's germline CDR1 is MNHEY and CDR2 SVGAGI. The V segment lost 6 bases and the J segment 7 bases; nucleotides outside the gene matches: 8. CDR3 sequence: CASSPGTSVGGELFF. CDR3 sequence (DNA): TGTGCCAGCAGCCCCGGGACTAGCGTTGGCGGGGAGCTGTTTTTT.

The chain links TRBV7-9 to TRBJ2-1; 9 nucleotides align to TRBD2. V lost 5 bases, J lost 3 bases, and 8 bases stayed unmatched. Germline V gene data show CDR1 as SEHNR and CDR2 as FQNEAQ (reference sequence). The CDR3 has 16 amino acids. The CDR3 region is CASSPTSGPHYNEQFF. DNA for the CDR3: TGTGCCAGCAGCCCTACTAGCGGGCCCCACTACAATGAGCAGTTCTTC.

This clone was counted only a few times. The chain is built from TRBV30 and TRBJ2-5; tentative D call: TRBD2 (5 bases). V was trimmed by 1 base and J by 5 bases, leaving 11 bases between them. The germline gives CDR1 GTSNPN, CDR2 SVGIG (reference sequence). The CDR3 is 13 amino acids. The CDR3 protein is CAWSGTLRETQYF. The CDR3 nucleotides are TGTGCCTGGAGTGGGACTCTTAGGGAGACCCAGTACTTC.